These T cell receptor beta chains were read from a single sample in a study of cytomegalovirus exposure and HLA in healthy donors. Some clones are missing from TCRdb's copy, which holds only in-frame ones; the method was immunoSEQ multiplex PCR. The table lists 150,000 to 200,000 clones, 70% to 90% of them singletons. Material: PBMCs. The origin of the receptors is a man between 18 and 35 years old in good health and CMV-seropositive. Each CDR3 is given with its conserved first and last residue. The order of the fields is CDR3 length, J gene, D gene, V gene, clone size, CDR3 protein, CDR3 DNA. D genes are given only for firm matches. Clone size is given for some rows only: seen once, a few or many times, or a class if the clone is expanded.

14,TRBJ2-4,.,TRBV6-5,.,CASRNRREKNIQYF,TGTGCCAGCAGAAACAGGAGGGAAAAAAACATTCAGTACTTC
16,TRBJ2-7,TRBD2,TRBV11-2,.,CASSAHSGGDSYEQYF,TGTGCCAGCAGCGCCCATAGCGGGGGGGACTCCTACGAGCAGTACTTC
15,TRBJ2-3,TRBD2,TRBV7-2,.,CASSLGLGWTDTQYF,TGTGCCAGCAGCTTGGGACTAGGATGGACAGATACGCAGTATTTT
14,TRBJ2-3,.,TRBV7-9,.,CASSLDAFTDTQYF,TGTGCCAGCAGCTTAGATGCGTTCACAGATACGCAGTATTTT
14,TRBJ1-5,.,TRBV6-5,.,CASSYLGVNQPQHF,TGTGCCAGCAGTTACTTGGGAGTTAATCAGCCCCAGCATTTT
15,TRBJ2-1,.,TRBV14,.,CASSQTAGSGNEQFF,TGTGCCAGCAGCCAAACGGCGGGGTCTGGGAATGAGCAGTTCTTC
17,TRBJ1-1,.,TRBV10-3,.,CAISESMRPHSNTEAFF,TGTGCCATCAGTGAGTCGATGCGGCCCCATTCGAACACTGAAGCTTTCTTT
14,TRBJ2-7,TRBD1,TRBV6-5,once,CASAGTEFSYEQYF,TGTGCCAGCGCCGGGACAGAATTCTCCTACGAGCAGTACTTC
17,TRBJ2-7,TRBD1,TRBV14,.,CASSQDSGPGGNYEQYF,TGTGCCAGCAGCCAAGATTCGGGACCAGGGGGCAACTACGAGCAGTACTTC
15,TRBJ2-7,TRBD1,TRBV7-6,few,CASSLGRDRGHEQYF,TGTGCCAGCAGCTTAGGACGGGACAGGGGTCACGAGCAGTACTTC
16,TRBJ2-7,TRBD1,TRBV5-1,.,CASSLVDRGISYEQYF,TGCGCCAGCAGCTTGGTGGACAGGGGGATTTCCTACGAGCAGTACTTC
16,TRBJ2-1,TRBD2,TRBV5-1,.,CASSLASSGGPNEQFF,TGCGCCAGCAGCTTGGCCTCTAGCGGGGGGCCAAACGAGCAGTTCTTC
18,TRBJ2-2,TRBD2,TRBV4-2,.,CASSQGTSGGSNTGELFF,TGTGCCAGCAGCCAAGGGACTAGCGGGGGCTCGAACACCGGGGAGCTGTTTTTT
15,TRBJ1-3,.,TRBV6-6,few,CASTELGLSGNTIYF,TGTGCCAGCACTGAGCTGGGACTTTCTGGAAACACCATATATTTT
14,TRBJ1-5,.,TRBV30,.,CAWASRNSNQPQHF,TGTGCCTGGGCGTCTAGGAATAGCAATCAGCCCCAGCATTTT
16,TRBJ1-2,.,TRBV10-2,.,CASSESREGKLYGYTF,TGCGCCAGCAGTGAGTCGAGAGAGGGAAAATTATATGGCTACACCTTC
14,TRBJ2-1,.,TRBV5-8,.,CASSFRSTYNEQFF,TGTGCCAGCAGCTTCCGGTCTACCTACAATGAGCAGTTCTTC
14,TRBJ1-1,TRBD1,TRBV4-1,.,CASRQGYSNTEAFF,TGCGCCAGCCGACAGGGGTATAGCAACACTGAAGCTTTCTTT